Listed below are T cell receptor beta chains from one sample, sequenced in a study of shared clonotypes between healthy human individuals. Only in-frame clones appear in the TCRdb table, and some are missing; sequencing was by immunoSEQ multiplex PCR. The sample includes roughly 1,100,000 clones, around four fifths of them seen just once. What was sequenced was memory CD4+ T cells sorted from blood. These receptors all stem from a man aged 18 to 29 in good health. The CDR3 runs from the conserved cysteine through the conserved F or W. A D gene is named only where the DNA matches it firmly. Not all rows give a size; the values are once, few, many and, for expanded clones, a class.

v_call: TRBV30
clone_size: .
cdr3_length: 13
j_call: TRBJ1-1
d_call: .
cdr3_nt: TGTGCCTGGAAGCGAGGGAGGGGGACTGAAGCTTTCTTT
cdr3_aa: CAWKRGRGTEAFF

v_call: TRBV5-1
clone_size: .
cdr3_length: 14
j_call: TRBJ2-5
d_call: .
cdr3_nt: TGCGCCAGCAGCTTGGCACCCGGGAGCGAGACCCAGTACTTC
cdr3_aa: CASSLAPGSETQYF

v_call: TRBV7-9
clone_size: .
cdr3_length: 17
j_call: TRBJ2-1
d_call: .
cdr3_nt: TGTGCCAGCAGCTCCCCCTCGTCACCTTCCCAATACAATGAGCAGTTCTTC
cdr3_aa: CASSSPSSPSQYNEQFF

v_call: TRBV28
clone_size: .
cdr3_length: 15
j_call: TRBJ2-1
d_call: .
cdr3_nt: TGTGCCAGCAGTTCCTCCTCATCGGGGGCGGTCGAGCAGTTCTTC
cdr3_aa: CASSSSSSGAVEQFF

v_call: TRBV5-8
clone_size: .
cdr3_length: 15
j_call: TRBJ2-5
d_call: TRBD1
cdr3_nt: TGTGCCAGCAGCTCATGGGACAGAGGACAAGAGACCCAGTACTTC
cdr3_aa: CASSSWDRGQETQYF

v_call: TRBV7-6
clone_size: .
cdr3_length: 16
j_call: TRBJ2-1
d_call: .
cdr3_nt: TGTGCCAGCAGCCTAAGTAGCGGAAGCTCCTACAATGAGCAGTTCTTC
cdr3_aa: CASSLSSGSSYNEQFF

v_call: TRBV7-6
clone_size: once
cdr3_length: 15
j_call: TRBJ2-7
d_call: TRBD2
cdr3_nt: TGTGCCAGCAGCTCGGTAGCGGGAGGTACCCACGAGCAGTACTTC
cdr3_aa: CASSSVAGGTHEQYF

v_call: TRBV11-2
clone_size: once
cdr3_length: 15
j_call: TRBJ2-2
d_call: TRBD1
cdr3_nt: TGTGCCAGCACCACGTCCAGGGGGATGACCGGGGAGCTGTTTTTT
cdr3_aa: CASTTSRGMTGELFF

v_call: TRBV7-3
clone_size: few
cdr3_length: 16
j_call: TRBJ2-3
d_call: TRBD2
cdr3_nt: TGTGCCAGCAGCTCCCGACTAGCGGGGGCCACAGATACGCAGTATTTT
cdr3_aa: CASSSRLAGATDTQYF

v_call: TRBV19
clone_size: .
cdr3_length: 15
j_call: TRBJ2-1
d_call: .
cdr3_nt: TGTGCCAGTAGTATTGATTTGGGCAGGGCCAATGAGCAGTTCTTC
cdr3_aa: CASSIDLGRANEQFF

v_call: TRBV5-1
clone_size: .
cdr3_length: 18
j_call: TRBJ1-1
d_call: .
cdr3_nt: TGCGCCAGCAGCTTGGGTATTATTTGGGTCACGGAGAACACTGAAGCTTTCTTT
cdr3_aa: CASSLGIIWVTENTEAFF

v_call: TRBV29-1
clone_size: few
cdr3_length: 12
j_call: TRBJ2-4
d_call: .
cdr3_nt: TGCAGCGGGCAAATCGCCGAAAACATTCAGTACTTC
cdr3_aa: CSGQIAENIQYF

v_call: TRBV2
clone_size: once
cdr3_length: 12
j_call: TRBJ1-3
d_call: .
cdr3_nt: TGTGCCAGCAGGGTTGGTGGAAACACCATATATTTT
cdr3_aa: CASRVGGNTIYF

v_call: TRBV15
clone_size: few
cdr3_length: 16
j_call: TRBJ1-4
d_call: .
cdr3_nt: TGTGCCACCAGCAGAGGGGAAGGGAAGACTAATGAAAAACTGTTTTTT
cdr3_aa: CATSRGEGKTNEKLFF

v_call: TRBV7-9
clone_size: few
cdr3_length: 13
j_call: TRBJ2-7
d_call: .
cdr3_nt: TGTGCCAGCAGCCCCGGAGGGCTATACGAGCAGTACTTC
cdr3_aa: CASSPGGLYEQYF

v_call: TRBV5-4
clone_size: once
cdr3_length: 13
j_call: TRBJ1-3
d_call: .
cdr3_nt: TGTGCCAGCAAGGTCAACTCTGGAAACACCATATATTTT
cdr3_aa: CASKVNSGNTIYF

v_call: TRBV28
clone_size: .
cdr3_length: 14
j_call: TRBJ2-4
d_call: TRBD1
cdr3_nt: TGTGCCAGCAGTTCCGGACAGGGGTGGTACATTCAGTACTTC
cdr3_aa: CASSSGQGWYIQYF

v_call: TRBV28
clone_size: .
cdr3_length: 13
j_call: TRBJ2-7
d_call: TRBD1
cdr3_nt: TGTGCCAGCAGTCGATTGGGACAGGAACAGCAGTACTTC
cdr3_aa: CASSRLGQEQQYF

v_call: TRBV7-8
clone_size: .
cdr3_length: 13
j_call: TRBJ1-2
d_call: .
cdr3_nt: TGTGCCAGCAGCGTCGACGGGAGGTATGGCTACACCTTC
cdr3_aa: CASSVDGRYGYTF

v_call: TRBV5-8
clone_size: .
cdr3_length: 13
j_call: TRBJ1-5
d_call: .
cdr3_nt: TGTGCCAGCAGTGCAGGGGTGAGGCAGCCCCAGCATTTT
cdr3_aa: CASSAGVRQPQHF

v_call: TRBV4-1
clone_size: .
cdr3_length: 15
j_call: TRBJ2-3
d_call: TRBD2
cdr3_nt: TGCGCCAGCAGCCTAAATAGCGGGAGCACAGATACGCAGTATTTT
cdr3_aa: CASSLNSGSTDTQYF

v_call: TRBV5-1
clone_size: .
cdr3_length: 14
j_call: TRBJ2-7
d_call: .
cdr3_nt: TGCGCCAGCAGCGCCTACGGGTCCTCCTACGAGCAGTACTTC
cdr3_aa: CASSAYGSSYEQYF

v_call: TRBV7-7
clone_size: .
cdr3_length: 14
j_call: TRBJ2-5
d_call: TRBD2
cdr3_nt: TGTGCTAGCAGCTTGCGCCTAGCGGGAGAGACCCAGTACTTC
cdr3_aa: CASSLRLAGETQYF

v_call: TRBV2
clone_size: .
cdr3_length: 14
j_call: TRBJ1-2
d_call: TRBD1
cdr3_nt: TGTGCCAGCAACGCGGCAGGGGGCGACTATGGCTACACCTTC
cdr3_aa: CASNAAGGDYGYTF

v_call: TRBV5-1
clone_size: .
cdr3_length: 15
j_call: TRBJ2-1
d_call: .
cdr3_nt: TGCGCCAGCAGCTTGTACGGGAGCTCCTACAATGAGCAGTTCTTC
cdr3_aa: CASSLYGSSYNEQFF

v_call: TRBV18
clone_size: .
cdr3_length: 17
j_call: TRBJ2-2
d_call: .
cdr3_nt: TGTGCCAGCTCACCGCTGGGGGCGGCTACGAACACCGGGGAGCTGTTTTTT
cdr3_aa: CASSPLGAATNTGELFF

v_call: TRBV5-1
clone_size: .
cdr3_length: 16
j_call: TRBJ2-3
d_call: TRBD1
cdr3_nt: TGCGCCAGCAGCTTGGAGGGGACAGGGGGCGCAGATACGCAGTATTTT
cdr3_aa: CASSLEGTGGADTQYF

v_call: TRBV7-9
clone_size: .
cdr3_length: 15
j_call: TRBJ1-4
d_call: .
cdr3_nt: TGTGCCAGCAGCTTAGAAAGGACAGAGAATGAAAAACTGTTTTTT
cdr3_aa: CASSLERTENEKLFF

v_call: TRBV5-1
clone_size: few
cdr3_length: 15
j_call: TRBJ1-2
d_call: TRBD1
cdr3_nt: TGCGCCAGCAGCTTGGGAGGGACAGCGGACTATGGCTACACCTTC
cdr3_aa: CASSLGGTADYGYTF

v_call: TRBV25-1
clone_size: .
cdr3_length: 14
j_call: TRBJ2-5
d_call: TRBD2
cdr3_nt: TGTGCCAGCAGTGACCAGCGGGGAGTAGAGACCCAGTACTTC
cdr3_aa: CASSDQRGVETQYF

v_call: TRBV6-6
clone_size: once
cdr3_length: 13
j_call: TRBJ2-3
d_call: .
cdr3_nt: TGTGCCAGCAGTTTGACCTCCATAGATACGCAGTATTTT
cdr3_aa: CASSLTSIDTQYF

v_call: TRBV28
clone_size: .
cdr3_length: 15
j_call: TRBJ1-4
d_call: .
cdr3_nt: TGTGCCAGCGGCGCGGCGGGGGCGGCTAATGAAAAACTGTTTTTT
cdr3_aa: CASGAAGAANEKLFF

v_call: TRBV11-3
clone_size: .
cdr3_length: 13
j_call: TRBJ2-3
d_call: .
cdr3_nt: TGTGCCAGCAGCATTCGCGAGCCAGATACGCAGTATTTT
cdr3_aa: CASSIREPDTQYF

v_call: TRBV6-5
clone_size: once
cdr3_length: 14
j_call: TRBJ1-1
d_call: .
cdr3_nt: TGTGCCAGCAGTTACTCGAGGGGGGATACTGAAGCTTTCTTT
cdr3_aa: CASSYSRGDTEAFF

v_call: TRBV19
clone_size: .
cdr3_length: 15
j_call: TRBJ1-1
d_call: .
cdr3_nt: TGTGCCAGTAGTATCCTTACAGCGCCGAACACTGAAGCTTTCTTT
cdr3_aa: CASSILTAPNTEAFF

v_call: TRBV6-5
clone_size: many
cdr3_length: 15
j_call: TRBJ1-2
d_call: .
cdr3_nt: TGTGCCAGCAGTTACAAGGACTCCGGCTTCTATGGCTACACCTTC
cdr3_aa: CASSYKDSGFYGYTF

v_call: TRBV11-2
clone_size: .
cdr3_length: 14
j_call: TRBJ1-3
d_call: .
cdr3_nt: TGTGCCAGCAGCTTAGCCATCCGGGGAAACACCATATATTTT
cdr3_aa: CASSLAIRGNTIYF

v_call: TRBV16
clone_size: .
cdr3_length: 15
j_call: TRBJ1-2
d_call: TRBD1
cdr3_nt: TGTGCCAGCAGCCGAGGGGACAGGGGCGGCTATGGCTACACCTTC
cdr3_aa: CASSRGDRGGYGYTF

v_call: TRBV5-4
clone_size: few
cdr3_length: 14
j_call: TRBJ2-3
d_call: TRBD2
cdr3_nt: TGTGCCAGCAGCTTGGGGTTAGCGGGAGATACGCAGTATTTT
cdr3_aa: CASSLGLAGDTQYF

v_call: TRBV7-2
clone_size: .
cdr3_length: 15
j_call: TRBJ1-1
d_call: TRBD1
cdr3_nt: TGTGCCAGCAGTCAGGGGGCGCGGGGGAACACTGAAGCTTTCTTT
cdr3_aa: CASSQGARGNTEAFF

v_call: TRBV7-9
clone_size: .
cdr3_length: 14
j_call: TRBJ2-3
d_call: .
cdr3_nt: TGTGCCAGCAGCTCCCTGACATGGACAGATACGCAGTATTTT
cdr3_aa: CASSSLTWTDTQYF

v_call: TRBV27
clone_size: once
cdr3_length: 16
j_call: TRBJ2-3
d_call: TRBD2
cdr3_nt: TGTGCCAGCAGTTTGACTAGCGGGGGGGCCACAGATACGCAGTATTTT
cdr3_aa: CASSLTSGGATDTQYF

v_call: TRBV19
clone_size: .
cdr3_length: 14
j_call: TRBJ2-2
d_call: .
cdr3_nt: TGTGCCAGTAGCTTAACAGGAGGGGCCGGGGAGCTGTTTTTT
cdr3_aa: CASSLTGGAGELFF

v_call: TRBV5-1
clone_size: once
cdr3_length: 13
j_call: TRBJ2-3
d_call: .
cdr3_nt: TGCGCCAGCTTTAGGGATGACACAGATACGCAGTATTTT
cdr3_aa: CASFRDDTDTQYF

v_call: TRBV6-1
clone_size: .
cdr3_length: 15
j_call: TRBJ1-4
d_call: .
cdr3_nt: TGTGCCAGCAGGGTACAACGGGCGGAAAATGAAAAACTGTTTTTT
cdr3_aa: CASRVQRAENEKLFF

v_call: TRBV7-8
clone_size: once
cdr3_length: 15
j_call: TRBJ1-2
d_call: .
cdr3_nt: TGTGCCAGCAGCTTAGTTCTGGGCCTGGACTATGGCTACACCTTC
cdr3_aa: CASSLVLGLDYGYTF

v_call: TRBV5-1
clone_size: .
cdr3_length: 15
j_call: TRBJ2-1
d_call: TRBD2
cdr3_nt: TGCGCCAGCAGCTCTGGACTAGCGGGAGGGAATGAGCAGTTCTTC
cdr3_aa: CASSSGLAGGNEQFF

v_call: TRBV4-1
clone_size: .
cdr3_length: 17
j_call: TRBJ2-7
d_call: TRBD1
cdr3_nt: TGCGCCAGCAGCCAAGATTTGCCTACAGGGGGCGGCTACGAGCAGTACTTC
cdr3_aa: CASSQDLPTGGGYEQYF

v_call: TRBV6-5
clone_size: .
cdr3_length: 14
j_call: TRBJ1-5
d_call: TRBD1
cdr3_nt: TGTGCCAGCAGGACGACAGGGAGCAATCAGCCCCAGCATTTT
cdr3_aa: CASRTTGSNQPQHF

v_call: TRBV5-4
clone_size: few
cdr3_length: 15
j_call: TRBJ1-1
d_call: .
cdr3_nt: TGTGCCAGCAGCCCGGATTCACAGTTGAACACTGAAGCTTTCTTT
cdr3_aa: CASSPDSQLNTEAFF

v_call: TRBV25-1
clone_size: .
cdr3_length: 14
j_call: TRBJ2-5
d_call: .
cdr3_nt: TGTGCCAGCAGTGAATATAGGGGGGTAGAGACCCAGTACTTC
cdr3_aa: CASSEYRGVETQYF

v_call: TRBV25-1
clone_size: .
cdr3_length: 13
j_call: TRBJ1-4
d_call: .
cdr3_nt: TGTGCCAGCAAGAAGGGGACACTTGAAAAACTGTTTTTT
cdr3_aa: CASKKGTLEKLFF

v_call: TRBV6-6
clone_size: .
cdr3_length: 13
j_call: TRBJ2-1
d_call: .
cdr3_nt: TGTGCCAGCCGGTTTTCGGCCTACAATGAGCAGTTCTTC
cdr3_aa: CASRFSAYNEQFF

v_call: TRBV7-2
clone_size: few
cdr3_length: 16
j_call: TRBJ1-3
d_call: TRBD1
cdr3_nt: TGTGCCAGCAGCCCCCGGGACAGGGTTTCTGGAAACACCATATATTTT
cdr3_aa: CASSPRDRVSGNTIYF

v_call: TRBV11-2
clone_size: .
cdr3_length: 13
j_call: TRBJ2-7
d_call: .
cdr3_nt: TGTGCCAGCAGCTTAGATTCAGTCTACGAGCAGTACTTC
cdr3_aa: CASSLDSVYEQYF

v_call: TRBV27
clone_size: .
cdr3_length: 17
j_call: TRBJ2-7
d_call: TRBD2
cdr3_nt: TGTGCCAGCAGTGAACGAGCAGGGCTCACTAGCGGCTACGAGCAGTACTTC
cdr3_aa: CASSERAGLTSGYEQYF